The 9 T cell receptor beta chains listed next were all sequenced from one sample in a study of CXCR3-negative and CXCR3-positive naive CD8 T cells. General study results and limits: In CXCR3-positive naive cells, the TRB CDR3s were more hydrophobic than in CXCR3-negative naive cells.

Preparation of TRB cDNA libraries relied on 5' RACE carrying UMI labels. TCRdb re-called the 5' RACE reads; every CDR3 protein appears as one record, without DNA. This listing includes 50,000 to 70,000 distinct CDR3 sequences. No antigen has been assigned to these receptors. The sample was naive CXCR3+ CD8+ T cells from blood. Subset indicated: CD45RO-CCR7+CD27+CD95- naive CD8+ T cells expressing CXCR3 (TNR3+). Receptors originate from a human donor in good health. Some clones in this sample may be carry-over from other donors' samples.

The gene calls are TRBV9 and TRBJ2-7. This CDR3 has 14 amino acids. The germline CDR1 and CDR2 sequences are SGDLS and YYNGEE. The CDR3 spells CASSAGLVSYEQYF.

The chain combines TRBV6-2 or TRBV6-3 with TRBJ2-1; checking the TCRdb D call of TRBD1 is not possible without DNA. Per the germline V gene, CDR1 is MNHEY and CDR2 is SVGEGT. The CDR3 has 13 residues. The CDR3 sequence: CASSARQDNEQFF.

CDR3 loop: CASSQADTNTGELFF. The V gene is TRBV4-3, the J gene TRBJ2-2. Looked up from germline, CDR1 is LGHNA and CDR2 is YSLEER. The CDR3 has 15 residues.

The chain combines TRBV27 with TRBJ1-2; the D gene TCRdb calls, TRBD1, cannot be checked with no DNA. CDR3 size: 16 residues. The germline V gene encodes CDR1 MNHEY and CDR2 SMNVEV (reference sequence). The CDR3 spells CASSHHRDSSYYGYTF.

The chain combines TRBV6-5 with TRBJ1-1. This CDR3 comprises 13 residues. Germline V gene sequence: CDR1 MNHEY, CDR2 SVGAGI. The CDR3 is CASSYGGGTEAFF.

The chain has TRBV20-1 and TRBJ2-1; the TCRdb call, TRBD2, lacks DNA for checking. The V gene's germline CDR1 is DFQATT and CDR2 SNEGSKA (reference sequence). This CDR3 comprises 14 residues. CDR3: CSVQTSGDWNEQFF.

V is TRBV28 and J is TRBJ2-7. Germline V gives CDR1 MDHEN, CDR2 SYDVKM. The CDR3 loop spans 13 amino acids. CDR3 residues: CASQLPRSYEQYF.

The chain carries TRBV7-2 and TRBJ2-7; TCRdb proposes TRBD1, but this gene call is untestable without DNA. CDR3 length: 15 residues. Germline loops: CDR1 SGHTA, CDR2 FQGNSA. CDR3 protein: CASSSRGESLYEQYF.

This chain joins TRBV28 and TRBJ2-4; TCRdb indicates TRBD1, and absent DNA this call remains unverified. The germline V gene has CDR1 MDHEN and CDR2 SYDVKM. This CDR3 has 14 amino acids. The CDR3 region is CASSTGGALNIQYF.